The sequence of this TCR beta chain was determined in a study of radiation and T cells in renal cell carcinoma. Study-wide context: Nephrectomy followed 15 Gy stereotactic body radiation by 4 weeks. Points from the study as a whole: Pretreatment tumor biopsies were lacking, so baseline clonotypes are unknown. In blood, top tumor clones expanded by 2 weeks, shrinking by 4.

In the case of this clone: The antigen is undetermined.

Noted time point: baseline pretreatment blood. Treatment given: 15 Gy SBRT to primary tumor, nephrectomy 4 weeks later. Radiation-treated patients gave blood at baseline, week 2 and week 4. V trimming: 5 bases; J trimming: 7 bases; junction bases outside the gene matches: 8. Germline CDR1 GTSNPN, CDR2 SVGIG (reference sequence). CDR3 length: 12 amino acids. Here immunoSEQ multiplex PCR was the method, and the copy in TCRdb shows in-frame clones only, minus some. This table holds some 95,000 clones, approximately 86% found once. The TCR comes from a man over 45 with renal cell carcinoma. The V and J genes are TRBV30 and TRBJ2-7; 7 bases line up with TRBD1. The sample consisted of blood, taken from a patient whose treatment included radiotherapy and nephrectomy. CDR3: CAWGDSRWEQYF. The CDR3, as DNA: TGTGCCTGGGGGGACAGTCGTTGGGAGCAGTACTTC.